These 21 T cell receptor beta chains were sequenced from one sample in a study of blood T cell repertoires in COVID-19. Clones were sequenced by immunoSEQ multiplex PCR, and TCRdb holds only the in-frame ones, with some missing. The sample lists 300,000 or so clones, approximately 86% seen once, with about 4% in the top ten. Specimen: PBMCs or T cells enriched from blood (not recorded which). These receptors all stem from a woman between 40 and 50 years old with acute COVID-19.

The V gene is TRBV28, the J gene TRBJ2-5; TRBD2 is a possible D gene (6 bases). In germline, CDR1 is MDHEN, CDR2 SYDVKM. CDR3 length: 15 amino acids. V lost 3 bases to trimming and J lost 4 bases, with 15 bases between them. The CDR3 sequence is CASSFSEGHLETQYF. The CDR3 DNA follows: TGTGCCAGCAGTTTCTCGGAGGGCCATCTAGAGACCCAGTACTTC.

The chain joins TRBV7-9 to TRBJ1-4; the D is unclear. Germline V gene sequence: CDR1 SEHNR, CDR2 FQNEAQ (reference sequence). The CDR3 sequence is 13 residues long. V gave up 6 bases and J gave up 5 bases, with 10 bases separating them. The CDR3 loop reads CASSEGANEKLFF. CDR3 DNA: TGTGCCAGCAGTGAGGGAGCAAATGAAAAACTGTTTTTT.

The CDR3 nucleotides read TGTGCCAGCAGCATAACCTGGACAGGGCCCGAGCAGTACTTC. Residues: CASSITWTGPEQYF. V usage is TRBV7-2 and J usage is TRBJ2-7; 8 nucleotides line up with TRBD1. Germline assignment: CDR1 SGHTA and CDR2 FQGNSA. CDR3 size: 14 residues. The V and J ends lost 5 bases and 6 bases, in that order; junction bases with no gene match: 9.

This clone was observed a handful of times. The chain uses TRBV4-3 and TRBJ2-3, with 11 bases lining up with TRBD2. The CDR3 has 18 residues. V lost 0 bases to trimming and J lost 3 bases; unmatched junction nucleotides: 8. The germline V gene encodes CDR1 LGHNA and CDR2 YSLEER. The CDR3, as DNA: TGCGCCAGCAGCCAAGACGAACCACTAGCGGGAGCTACAGATACGCAGTATTTT. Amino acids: CASSQDEPLAGATDTQYF.

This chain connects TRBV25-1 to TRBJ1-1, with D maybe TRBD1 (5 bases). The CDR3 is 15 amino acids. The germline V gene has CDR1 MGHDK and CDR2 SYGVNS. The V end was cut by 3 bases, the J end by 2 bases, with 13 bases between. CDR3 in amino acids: CASSEEPGGNTEAFF. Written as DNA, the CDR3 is TGTGCCAGCAGTGAGGAGCCGGGGGGAAACACTGAAGCTTTCTTT. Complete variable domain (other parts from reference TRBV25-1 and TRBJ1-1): EADIYQTPRYLVIGTGKKITLECSQTMGHDKMYWYQQDPGMELHLIHYSYGVNSTEKGDLSSESTVSRIRTEHFPLTLESARPSHTSQYLCASSEEPGGNTEAFFGQGTRLTVV.

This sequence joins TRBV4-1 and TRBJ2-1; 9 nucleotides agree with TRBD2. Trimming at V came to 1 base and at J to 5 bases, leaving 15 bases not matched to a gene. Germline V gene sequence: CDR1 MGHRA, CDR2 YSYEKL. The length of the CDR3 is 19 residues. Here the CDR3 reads CASSQVVSRSGGPNNEQFF. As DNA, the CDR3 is TGCGCCAGCAGCCAAGTGGTGTCACGGAGCGGGGGGCCGAACAATGAGCAGTTCTTC.

The CDR3 sequence: CASSPRGISTDTQYF. The CDR3 bases are TGTGCCAGCAGCCCACGGGGGATTAGCACAGATACGCAGTATTTT. The chain employs TRBV5-5 and TRBJ2-3, with TRBD2 as a possible D gene (6 bases). CDR1 is SGHKS and CDR2 is YYEKEE in the germline V gene (reference sequence). The CDR3 consists of 15 residues. Trimming removed 4 bases at V and 0 bases at J, with 12 bases between.

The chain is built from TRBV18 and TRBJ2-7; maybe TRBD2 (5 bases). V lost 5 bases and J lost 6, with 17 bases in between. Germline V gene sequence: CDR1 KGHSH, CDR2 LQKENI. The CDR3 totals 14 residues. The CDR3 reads CASSTGIQTPEQYF. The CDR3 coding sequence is TGTGCCAGCTCAACCGGGATCCAAACACCCGAGCAGTACTTC.

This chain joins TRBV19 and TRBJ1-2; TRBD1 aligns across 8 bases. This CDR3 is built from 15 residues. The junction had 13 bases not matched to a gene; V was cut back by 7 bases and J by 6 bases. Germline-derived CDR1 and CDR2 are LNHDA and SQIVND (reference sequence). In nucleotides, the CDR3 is TGTGCCAGTAAAACAACCTACCACAGGGGGGATGGCTACACCTTC. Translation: CASKTTYHRGDGYTF.

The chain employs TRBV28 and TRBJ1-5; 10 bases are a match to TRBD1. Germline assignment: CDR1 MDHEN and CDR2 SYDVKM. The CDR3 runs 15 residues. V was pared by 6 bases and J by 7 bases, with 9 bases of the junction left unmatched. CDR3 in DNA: TGTGCCAGCAGCCGGGGACAGGGGTTCGGCCAGCCCCAGCATTTT. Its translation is CASSRGQGFGQPQHF. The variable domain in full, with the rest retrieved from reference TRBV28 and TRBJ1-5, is DVKVTQSSRYLVKRTGEKVFLECVQDMDHENMFWYRQDPGLGLRLIYFSYDVKMKEKGDIPEGYSVSREKKERFSLILESASTNQTSMYLCASSRGQGFGQPQHFGDGTRLSIL.

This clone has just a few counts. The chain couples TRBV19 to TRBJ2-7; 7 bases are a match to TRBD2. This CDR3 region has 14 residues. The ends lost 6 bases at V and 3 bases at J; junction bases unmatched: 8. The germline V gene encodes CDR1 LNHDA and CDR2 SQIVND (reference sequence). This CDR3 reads CASSPPAGVYEQYF. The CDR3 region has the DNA TGTGCCAGTAGCCCCCCTGCGGGAGTCTACGAGCAGTACTTC.

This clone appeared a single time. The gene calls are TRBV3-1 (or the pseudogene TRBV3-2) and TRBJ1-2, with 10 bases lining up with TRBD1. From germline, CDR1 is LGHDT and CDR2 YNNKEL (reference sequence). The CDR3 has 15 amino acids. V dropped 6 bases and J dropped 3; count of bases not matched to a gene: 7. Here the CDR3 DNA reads TGTGCCAGCAGGGAGACAGGGGGCCGGGACTATGGCTACACCTTC. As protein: CASRETGGRDYGYTF.

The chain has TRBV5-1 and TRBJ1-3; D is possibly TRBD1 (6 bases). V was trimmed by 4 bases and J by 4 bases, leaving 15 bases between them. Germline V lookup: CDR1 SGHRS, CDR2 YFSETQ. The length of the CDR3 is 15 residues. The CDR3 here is CASSEGVGPGNTIYF. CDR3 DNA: TGCGCCAGCAGCGAGGGGGTCGGTCCGGGAAACACCATATATTTT.

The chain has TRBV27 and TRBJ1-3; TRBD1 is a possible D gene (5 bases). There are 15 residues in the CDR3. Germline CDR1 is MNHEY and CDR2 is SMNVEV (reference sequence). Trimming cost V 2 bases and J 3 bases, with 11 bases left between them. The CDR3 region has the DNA TGTGCCAGCAGTTTAGGAGGGGCTAATGGAAACACCATATATTTT. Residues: CASSLGGANGNTIYF.

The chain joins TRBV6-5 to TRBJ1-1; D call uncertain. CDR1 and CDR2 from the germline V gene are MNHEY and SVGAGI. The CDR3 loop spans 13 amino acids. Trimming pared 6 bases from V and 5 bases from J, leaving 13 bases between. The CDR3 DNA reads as TGTGCCAGCAGGAATGAGTTTAATACTGAAGCTTTCTTT. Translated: CASRNEFNTEAFF.

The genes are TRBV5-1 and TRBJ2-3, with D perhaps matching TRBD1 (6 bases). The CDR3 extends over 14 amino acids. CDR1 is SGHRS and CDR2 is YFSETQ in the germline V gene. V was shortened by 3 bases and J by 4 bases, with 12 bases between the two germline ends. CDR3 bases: TGCGCCAGCAGCTCCGGACAGTCCCCAGATACGCAGTATTTT. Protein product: CASSSGQSPDTQYF. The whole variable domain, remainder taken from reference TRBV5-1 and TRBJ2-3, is KAGVTQTPRYLIKTRGQQVTLSCSPISGHRSVSWYQQTPGQGLQFLFEYFSETQRNKGNFPGRFSGRQFSNSRSEMNVSTLELGDSALYLCASSSGQSPDTQYFGPGTRLTVL.

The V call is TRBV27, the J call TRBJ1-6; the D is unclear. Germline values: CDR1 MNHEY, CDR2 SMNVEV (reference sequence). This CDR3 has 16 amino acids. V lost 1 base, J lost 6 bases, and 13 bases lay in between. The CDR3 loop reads CASSLLLGLTNSPLHF. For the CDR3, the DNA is TGTGCCAGCAGTTTATTACTAGGACTGACTAATTCACCCCTCCACTTT.

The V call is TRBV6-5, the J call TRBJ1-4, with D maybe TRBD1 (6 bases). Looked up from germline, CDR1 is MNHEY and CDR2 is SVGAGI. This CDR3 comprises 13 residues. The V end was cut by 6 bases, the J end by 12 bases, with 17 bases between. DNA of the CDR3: TGTGCCAGCAGCCACAGGGAGGGTCTCGAACTGTTTTTT. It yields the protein CASSHREGLELFF.

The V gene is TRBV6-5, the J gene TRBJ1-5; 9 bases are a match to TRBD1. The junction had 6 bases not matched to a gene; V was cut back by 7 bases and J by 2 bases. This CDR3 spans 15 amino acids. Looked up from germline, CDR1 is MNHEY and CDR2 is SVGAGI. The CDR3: CASTWDRAGNQPQHF. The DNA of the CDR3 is TGTGCCAGCACTTGGGACAGGGCTGGCAATCAGCCCCAGCATTTT.

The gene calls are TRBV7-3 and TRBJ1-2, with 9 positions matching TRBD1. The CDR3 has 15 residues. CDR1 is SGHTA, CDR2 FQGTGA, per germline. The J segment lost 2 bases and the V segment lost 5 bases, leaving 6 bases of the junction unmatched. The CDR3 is CASSPGQGPNYGYTF. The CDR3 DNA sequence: TGTGCCAGCAGCCCGGGACAGGGACCCAACTATGGCTACACCTTC.

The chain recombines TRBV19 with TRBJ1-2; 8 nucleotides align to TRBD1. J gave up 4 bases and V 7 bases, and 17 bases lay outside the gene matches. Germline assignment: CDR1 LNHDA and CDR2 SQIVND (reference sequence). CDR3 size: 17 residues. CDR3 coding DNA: TGTGCCAGTACCAACCAATTACAGGGGGATCCCTCCTATGGCTACACCTTC. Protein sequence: CASTNQLQGDPSYGYTF.